This entry is about one TCR beta chain. What it recognizes is unknown. These data come from a study of radiotherapy plus CTLA-4 blockade in lung cancer. Findings and limits, study-wide: The best predictor of response was reported to be early blood T cell clone dynamics, with interferon-beta.

This table comes from immunoSEQ multiplex PCR, and its TCRdb copy is limited to in-frame clones, with some not included. Here the sample spans roughly 90,000 clones, around nine tenths being singletons. V lost 5 bases, J lost 9 bases, and 5 bases stayed unmatched. The CDR3 is 12 amino acids. Germline CDR1 and CDR2: MNHNY and SVGAGI (reference sequence). The chain is built from TRBV6-6 and TRBJ2-7, with TRBD1 matching over 9 bases. This receptor was taken from a human donor with non-small cell lung cancer that progressed on radiotherapy plus ipilimumab. Sequencing used peripheral blood, obtained from a patient treated with radiotherapy plus ipilimumab. The CDR3 nucleotides are TGTGCCAGCAGTGACAGGGGGATTAGGCAGTACTTC. Amino acid sequence: CASSDRGIRQYF.